This TCR beta chain was identified during a study of beta chain features in type 1 diabetes. Study observations and caveats: The study found moderately but significantly shorter TCRB CDR3s in all four CD4+ subsets of Type 1 diabetes patients. Cells that show high TCR expression could be over-represented by cDNA sequencing.

Averaging roughly 100 mL, one heparinised blood draw was given by each donor. Over 95% purity was reached by all sorted populations. As regards this clone: Its antigen is still unknown.

CDR3 length equals 17 residues. Germline V gene data show CDR1 as KGHSH and CDR2 as LQKENI. V shed 0 bases and J shed 0 bases, with 9 bases lying between them. Expressed TCRB transcripts got sequenced, as all isolated RNA was reverse transcribed. Read counts averaged around 3.9 million for samples of naive, central memory and regulatory T cells. Profiled with immunoSEQ multiplex PCR; TCRdb holds only in-frame clones, not every one. The table lists 640,000 or so clones, about an eighth of them singletons. The source of this sequence is a man aged 18 to 29 with type 1 diabetes. The gene calls are TRBV18 and TRBJ2-6; unclear D gene. Sequencing used naive CD4+ T cells from blood. CDR3 DNA: TGTGCCAGCTCACCACCGCGAAGTAGCTCTGGGGCCAACGTCCTGACTTTC. This gives the protein CASSPPRSSSGANVLTF.